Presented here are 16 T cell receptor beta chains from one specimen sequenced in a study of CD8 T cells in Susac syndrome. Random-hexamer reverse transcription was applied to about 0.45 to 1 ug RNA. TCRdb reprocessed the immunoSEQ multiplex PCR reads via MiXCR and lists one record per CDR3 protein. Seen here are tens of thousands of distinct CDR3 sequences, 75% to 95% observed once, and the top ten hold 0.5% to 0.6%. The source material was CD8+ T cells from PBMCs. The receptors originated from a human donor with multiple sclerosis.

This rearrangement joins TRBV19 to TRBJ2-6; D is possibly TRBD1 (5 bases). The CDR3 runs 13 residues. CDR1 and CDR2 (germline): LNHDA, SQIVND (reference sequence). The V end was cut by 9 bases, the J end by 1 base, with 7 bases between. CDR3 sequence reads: CASRESGANVLTF. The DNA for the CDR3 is TGTGCCAGCAGGGAATCTGGGGCCAACGTCCTGACTTTC.

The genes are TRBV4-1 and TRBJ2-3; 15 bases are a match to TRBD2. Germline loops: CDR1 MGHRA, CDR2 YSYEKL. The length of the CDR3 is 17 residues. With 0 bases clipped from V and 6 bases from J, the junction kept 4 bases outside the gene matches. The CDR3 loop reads CASSQDRTSGGADTQYF. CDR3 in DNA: TGCGCCAGCAGCCAAGATCGGACTAGCGGGGGGGCGGATACGCAGTATTTT.

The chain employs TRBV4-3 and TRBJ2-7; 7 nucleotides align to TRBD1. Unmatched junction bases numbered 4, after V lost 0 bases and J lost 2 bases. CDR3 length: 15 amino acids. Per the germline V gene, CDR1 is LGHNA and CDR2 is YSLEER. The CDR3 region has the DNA TGCGCCAGCAGCCAAGACCGCAGGGGGACCTACGAGCAGTACTTC. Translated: CASSQDRRGTYEQYF.

The CDR3 sequence: CASSQTLSSGAYNEQFF. The CDR3 DNA follows: TGTGCCAGCAGTCAGACCCTCTCTAGTGGGGCCTACAATGAGCAGTTCTTC. The rearrangement joins TRBV6-1 to TRBJ2-1, with D unresolved. Germline V gene data show CDR1 as MNHNS and CDR2 as SASEGT. V was cut by 5 bases and J by 2 bases, with 19 bases left in between. The CDR3 consists of 17 residues.

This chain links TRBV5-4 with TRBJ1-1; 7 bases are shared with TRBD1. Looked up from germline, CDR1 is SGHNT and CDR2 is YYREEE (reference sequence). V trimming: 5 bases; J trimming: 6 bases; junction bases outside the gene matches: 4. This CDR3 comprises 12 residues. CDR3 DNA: TGTGCCAGCAGAACGGGACAGTCTGAAGCTTTCTTT. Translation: CASRTGQSEAFF.

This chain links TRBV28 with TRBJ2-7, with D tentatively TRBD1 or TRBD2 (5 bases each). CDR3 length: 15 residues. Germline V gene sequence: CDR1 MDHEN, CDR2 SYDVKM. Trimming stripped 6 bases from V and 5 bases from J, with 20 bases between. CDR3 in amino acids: CASRSPPGRDDEQYF. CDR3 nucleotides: TGTGCCAGCAGATCGCCACCAGGCAGGGACGACGAGCAGTACTTC.

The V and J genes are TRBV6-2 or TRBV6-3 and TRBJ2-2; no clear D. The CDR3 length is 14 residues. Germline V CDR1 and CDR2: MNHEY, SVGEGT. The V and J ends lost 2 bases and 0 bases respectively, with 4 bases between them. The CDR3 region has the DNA TGTGCCAGCAGTTACAATCCGAACACCGGGGAGCTGTTTTTT. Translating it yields CASSYNPNTGELFF.

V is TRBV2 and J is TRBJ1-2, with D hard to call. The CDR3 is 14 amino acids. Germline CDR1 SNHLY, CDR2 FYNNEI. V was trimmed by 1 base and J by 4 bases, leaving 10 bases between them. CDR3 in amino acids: CASSEVKRGYGYTF. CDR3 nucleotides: TGTGCCAGCAGTGAAGTAAAGCGCGGCTATGGCTACACCTTC.

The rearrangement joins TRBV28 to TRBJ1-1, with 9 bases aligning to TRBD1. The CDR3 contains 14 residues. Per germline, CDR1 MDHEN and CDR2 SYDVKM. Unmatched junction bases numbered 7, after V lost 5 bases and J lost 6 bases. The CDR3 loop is CASSDRDRVAEAFF. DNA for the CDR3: TGTGCCAGCAGTGATCGGGACAGGGTGGCTGAAGCTTTCTTT.

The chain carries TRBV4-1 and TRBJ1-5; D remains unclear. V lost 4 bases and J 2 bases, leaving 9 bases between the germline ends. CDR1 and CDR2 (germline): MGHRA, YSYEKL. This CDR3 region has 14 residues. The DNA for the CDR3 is TGCGCCAGCAGCCTCAGTGCGGGCAATCAGCCCCAGCATTTT. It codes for CASSLSAGNQPQHF.

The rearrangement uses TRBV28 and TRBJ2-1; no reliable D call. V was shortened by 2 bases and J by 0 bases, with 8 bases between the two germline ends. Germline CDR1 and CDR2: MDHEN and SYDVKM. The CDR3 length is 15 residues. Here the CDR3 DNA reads TGTGCCAGCAGTTTAAGGGAAAGCTCCTACAATGAGCAGTTCTTC. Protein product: CASSLRESSYNEQFF.

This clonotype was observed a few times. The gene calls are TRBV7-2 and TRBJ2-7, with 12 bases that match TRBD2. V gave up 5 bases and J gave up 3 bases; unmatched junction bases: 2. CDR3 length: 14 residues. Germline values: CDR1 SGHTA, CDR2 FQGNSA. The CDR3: CASSQLAGGYEQYF. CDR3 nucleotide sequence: TGTGCCAGCAGCCAACTAGCGGGAGGCTACGAGCAGTACTTC.

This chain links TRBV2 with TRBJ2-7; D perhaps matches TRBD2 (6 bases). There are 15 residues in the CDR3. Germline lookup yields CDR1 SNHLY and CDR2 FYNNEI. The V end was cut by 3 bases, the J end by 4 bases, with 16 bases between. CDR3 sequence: CASSDSGGSSYEQYF. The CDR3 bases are TGTGCCAGCAGTGATTCTGGGGGGTCTTCATACGAGCAGTACTTC. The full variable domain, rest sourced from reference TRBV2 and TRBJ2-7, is EPEVTQTPSHQVTQMGQEVILRCVPISNHLYFYWYRQILGQKVEFLVSFYNNEISEKSEIFDDQFSVERPDGSNFTLKIRSTKLEDSAMYFCASSDSGGSSYEQYFGPGTRLTVT.

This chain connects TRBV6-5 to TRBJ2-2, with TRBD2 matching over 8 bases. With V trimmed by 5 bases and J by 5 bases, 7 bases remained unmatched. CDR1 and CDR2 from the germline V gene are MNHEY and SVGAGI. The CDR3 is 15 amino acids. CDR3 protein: CASSPAGGATGELFF. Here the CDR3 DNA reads TGTGCCAGCAGTCCCGCGGGGGGAGCGACCGGGGAGCTGTTTTTT.

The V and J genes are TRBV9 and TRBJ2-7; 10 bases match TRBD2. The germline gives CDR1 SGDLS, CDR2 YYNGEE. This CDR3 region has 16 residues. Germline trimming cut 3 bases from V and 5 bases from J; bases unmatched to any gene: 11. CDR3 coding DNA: TGTGCCAGCAGCGCTAGCGGGGGAGCCCTCCCGGACGAGCAGTACTTC. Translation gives CASSASGGALPDEQYF.

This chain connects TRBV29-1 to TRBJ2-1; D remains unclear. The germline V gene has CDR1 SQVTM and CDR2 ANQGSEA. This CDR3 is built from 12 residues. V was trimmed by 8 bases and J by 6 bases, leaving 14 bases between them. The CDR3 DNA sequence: TGCAGCTTGGGCGCCTTAGGCAATGAGCAGTTCTTC. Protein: CSLGALGNEQFF.